This T cell receptor (beta chain) appears in the sequencing data of a study of regulatory T cells in long-lasting Graves disease. The wider study: The criterion for persistent Graves' disease was over 5 years of antithyroid drugs with positive TSH receptor antibodies.

Time point specified: persistent/refractory GD, antithyroid drugs over 5 years with positive TRAb. PBMC-derived RNA was used for the TCR library. Each of the patients was recruited from an endocrinology department situated in Xi'an, China. Arm-PCR with iRepertoire HTBI primers amplified the CDR3 regions for these TCR beta libraries. Via MiXCR, TCRdb re-called the multiplex PCR reads, giving one row per CDR3 protein. The sample lists around 400,000 distinct CDR3 sequences; roughly 21% were seen once. Study results and limitations: Persistent cases favored TRBV28, TRBJ1-2 and TRBJ2-5. Accuracy was possibly reduced by small sample size.

CDR1 DFQATT and CDR2 SNEGSKA come from the germline V gene (reference sequence). Trimming cost V 0 bases and J 7 bases, with 16 bases left between them. The CDR3 runs to 14 residues. To note about this clonotype: The target antigen is unknown.

The sequencing here drew on peripheral blood mononuclear cells (PBMCs), taken when the disease was refractory, from a patient treated with antithyroid drugs. The sequence was obtained from a female donor with Graves disease. The chain links TRBV20-1 to TRBJ2-7; TRBD2 might be the D (7 bases). The CDR3 DNA sequence: TGCAGTGCTAGAGAGGGGGGAGGGGGTTTGGAGCAGTACTTC. Translated, it gives CSAREGGGGLEQYF.